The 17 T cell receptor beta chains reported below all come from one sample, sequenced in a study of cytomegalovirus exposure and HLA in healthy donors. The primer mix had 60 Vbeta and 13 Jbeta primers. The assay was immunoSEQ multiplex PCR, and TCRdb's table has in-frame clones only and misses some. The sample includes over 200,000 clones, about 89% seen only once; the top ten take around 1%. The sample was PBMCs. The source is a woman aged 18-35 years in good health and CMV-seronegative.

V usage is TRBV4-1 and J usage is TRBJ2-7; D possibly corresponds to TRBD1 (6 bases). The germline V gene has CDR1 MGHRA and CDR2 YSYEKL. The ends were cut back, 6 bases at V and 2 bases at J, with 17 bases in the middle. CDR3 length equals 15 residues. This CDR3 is CASSLGAGDTYEQYF. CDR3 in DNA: TGCGCCAGCAGTCTGGGGGCAGGGGATACCTACGAGCAGTACTTC.

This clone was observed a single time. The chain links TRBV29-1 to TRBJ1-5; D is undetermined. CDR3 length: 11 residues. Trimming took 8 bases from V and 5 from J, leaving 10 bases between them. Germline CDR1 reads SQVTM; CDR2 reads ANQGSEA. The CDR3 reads CSTYRDQPQHF. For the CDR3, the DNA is TGCAGCACCTACAGAGATCAGCCCCAGCATTTT.

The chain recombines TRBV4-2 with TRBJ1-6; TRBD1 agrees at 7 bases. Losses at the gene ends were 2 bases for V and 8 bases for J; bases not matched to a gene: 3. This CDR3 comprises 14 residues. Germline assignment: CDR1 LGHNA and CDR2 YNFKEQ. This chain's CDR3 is CASSQKGGHSPLHF. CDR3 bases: TGTGCCAGCAGCCAAAAAGGGGGCCATTCACCCCTCCACTTT.

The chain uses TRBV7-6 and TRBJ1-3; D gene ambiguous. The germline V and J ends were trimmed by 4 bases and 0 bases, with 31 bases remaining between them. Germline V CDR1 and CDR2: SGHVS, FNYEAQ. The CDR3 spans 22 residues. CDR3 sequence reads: CASSSGLDGTTYRRLSGNTIYF. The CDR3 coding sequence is TGTGCCAGCAGCTCGGGGTTAGACGGTACAACATACCGCCGTCTCTCTGGAAACACCATATATTTT.

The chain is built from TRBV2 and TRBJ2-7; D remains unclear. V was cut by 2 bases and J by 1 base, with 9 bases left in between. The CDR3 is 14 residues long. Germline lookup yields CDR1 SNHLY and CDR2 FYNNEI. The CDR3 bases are TGTGCCAGCAGTGAACGGTACAGTTCCTACGAGCAGTACTTC. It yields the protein CASSERYSSYEQYF.

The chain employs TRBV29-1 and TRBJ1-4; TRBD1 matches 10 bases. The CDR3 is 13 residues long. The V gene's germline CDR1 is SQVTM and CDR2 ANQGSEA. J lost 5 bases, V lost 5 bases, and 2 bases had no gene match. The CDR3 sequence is CSVRGQGNEKLFF. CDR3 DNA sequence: TGCAGCGTTAGGGGACAGGGGAATGAAAAACTGTTTTTT.

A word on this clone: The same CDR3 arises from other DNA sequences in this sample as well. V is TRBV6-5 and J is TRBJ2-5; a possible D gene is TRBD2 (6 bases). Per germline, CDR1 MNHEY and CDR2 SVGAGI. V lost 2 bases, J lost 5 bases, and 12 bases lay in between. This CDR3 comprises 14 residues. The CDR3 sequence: CASSYPGGGETQYF. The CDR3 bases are TGTGCCAGCAGTTACCCCGGGGGTGGGGAGACCCAGTACTTC.

CDR3 residues: CASSLGQGGADTQYF. The CDR3 coding sequence is TGTGCCAGCAGCTTGGGACAGGGGGGGGCAGATACGCAGTATTTT. This chain connects TRBV5-6 to TRBJ2-3; 9 nucleotides line up with TRBD1. This CDR3 has 15 amino acids. J lost 4 bases, V lost 0 bases, and 3 bases had no gene match. Germline CDR1 SGHDT, CDR2 YYEEEE.

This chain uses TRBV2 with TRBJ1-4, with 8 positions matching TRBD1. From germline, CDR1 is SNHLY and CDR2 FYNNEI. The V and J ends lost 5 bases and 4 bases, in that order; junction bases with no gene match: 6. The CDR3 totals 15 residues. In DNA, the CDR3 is TGTGCCAGCAGTAAGACAGGGGTTCTTAATGAAAAACTGTTTTTT. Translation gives CASSKTGVLNEKLFF.

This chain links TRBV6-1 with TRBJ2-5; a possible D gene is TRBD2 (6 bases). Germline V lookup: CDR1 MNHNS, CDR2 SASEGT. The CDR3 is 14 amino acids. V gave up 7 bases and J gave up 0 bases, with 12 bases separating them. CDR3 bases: TGTGCCAGCAAGATCGGAGGGAACCAAGAGACCCAGTACTTC. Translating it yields CASKIGGNQETQYF.

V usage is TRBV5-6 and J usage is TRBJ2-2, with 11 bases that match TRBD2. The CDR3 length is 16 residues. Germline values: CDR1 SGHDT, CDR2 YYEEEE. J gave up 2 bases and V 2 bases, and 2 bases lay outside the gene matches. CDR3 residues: CASSFGLAGNTGELFF. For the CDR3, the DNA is TGTGCCAGCAGCTTTGGACTAGCGGGTAACACCGGGGAGCTGTTTTTT.

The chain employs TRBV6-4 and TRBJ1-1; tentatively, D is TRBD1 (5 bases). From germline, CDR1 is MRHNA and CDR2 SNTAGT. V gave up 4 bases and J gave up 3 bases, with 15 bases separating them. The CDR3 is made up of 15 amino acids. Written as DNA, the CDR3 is TGTGCCAGCAGTGCGGGCAGACCGGGGGACACTGAAGCTTTCTTT. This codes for CASSAGRPGDTEAFF.

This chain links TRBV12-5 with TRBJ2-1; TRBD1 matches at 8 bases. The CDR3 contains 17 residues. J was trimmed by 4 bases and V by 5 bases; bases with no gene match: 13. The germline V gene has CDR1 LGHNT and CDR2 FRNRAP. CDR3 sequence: CASGAGTGLFVYNEQFF. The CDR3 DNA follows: TGTGCTAGTGGTGCCGGGACAGGCCTTTTCGTTTACAATGAGCAGTTCTTC.

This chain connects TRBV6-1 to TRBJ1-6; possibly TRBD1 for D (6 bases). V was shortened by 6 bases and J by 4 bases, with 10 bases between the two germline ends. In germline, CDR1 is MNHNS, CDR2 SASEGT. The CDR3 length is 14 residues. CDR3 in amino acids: CASRYTGYNSPLHF. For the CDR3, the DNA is TGTGCCAGCAGATATACAGGGTATAATTCACCCCTCCACTTT.

The CDR3 DNA sequence: TGTGCCGGCGGGGAGGGGGAGCTAACCGGGGAGCTGTTTTTT. Its translation: CAGGEGELTGELFF. This chain links TRBV9 with TRBJ2-2; D perhaps matches TRBD2 (7 bases). CDR1 is SGDLS and CDR2 is YYNGEE in the germline V gene. Deletions cut 10 bases from V and 5 bases from J, with 18 bases between. The CDR3 runs to 14 residues.

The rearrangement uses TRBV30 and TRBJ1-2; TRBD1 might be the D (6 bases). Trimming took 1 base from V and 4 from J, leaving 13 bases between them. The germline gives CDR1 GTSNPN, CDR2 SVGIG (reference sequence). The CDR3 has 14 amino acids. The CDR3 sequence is CAWSGKGVIYGYTF. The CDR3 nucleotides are TGTGCCTGGAGTGGAAAGGGGGTGATCTATGGCTACACCTTC.

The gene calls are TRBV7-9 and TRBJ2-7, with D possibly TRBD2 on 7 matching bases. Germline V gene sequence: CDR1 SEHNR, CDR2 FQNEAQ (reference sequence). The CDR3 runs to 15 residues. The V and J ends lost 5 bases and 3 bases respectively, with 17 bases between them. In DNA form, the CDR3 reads TGTGCCAGCAGCCCGCGGGGGCAGCGGAACTACGAGCAGTACTTC. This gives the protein CASSPRGQRNYEQYF.